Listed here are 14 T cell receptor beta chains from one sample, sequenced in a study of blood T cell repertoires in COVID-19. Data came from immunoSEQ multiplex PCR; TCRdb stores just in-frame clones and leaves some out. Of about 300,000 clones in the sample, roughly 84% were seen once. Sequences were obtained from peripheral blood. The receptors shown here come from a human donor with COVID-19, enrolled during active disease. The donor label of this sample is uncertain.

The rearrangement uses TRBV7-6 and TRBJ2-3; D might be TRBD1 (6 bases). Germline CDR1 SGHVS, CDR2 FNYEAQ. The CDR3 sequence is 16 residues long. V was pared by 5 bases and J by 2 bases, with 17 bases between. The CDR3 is CASSPRDTNPTDTQYF. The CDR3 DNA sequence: TGTGCCAGCAGCCCACGGGACACTAACCCCACAGATACGCAGTATTTT.

Here the CDR3 reads CASSSYPGTGQGVKAFF. Written as DNA, the CDR3 is TGTGCCAGCAGTTCCTACCCAGGGACAGGACAGGGAGTTAAAGCTTTCTTT. The genes are TRBV28 and TRBJ1-1; 8 bases fit TRBD1. There are 17 residues in the CDR3. Germline V gene lookup returns CDR1 MDHEN and CDR2 SYDVKM. V was clipped by 4 bases and J by 9 bases; unmatched bases: 19.

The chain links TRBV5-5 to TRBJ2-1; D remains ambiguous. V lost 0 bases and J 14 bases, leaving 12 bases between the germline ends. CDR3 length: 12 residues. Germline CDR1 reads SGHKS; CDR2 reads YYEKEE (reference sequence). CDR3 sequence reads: CASSLDSATKFF. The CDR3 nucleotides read TGTGCCAGCAGCTTGGACTCCGCTACCAAGTTCTTC.

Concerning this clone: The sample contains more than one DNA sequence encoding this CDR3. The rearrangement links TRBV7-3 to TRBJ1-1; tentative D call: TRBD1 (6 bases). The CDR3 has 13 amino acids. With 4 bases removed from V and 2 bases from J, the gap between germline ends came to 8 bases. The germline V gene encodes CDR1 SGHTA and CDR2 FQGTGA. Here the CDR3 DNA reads TGTGCCAGCAGCTCGACAGGAAACACTGAAGCTTTCTTT. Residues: CASSSTGNTEAFF.

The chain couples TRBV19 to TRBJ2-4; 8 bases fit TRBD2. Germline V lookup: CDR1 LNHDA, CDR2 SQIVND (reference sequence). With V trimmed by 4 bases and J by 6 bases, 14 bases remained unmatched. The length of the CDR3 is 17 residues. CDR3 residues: CASSTHLRPGRGNIQYF. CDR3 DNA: TGTGCCAGTAGTACCCACCTTAGGCCCGGGAGGGGAAACATTCAGTACTTC.

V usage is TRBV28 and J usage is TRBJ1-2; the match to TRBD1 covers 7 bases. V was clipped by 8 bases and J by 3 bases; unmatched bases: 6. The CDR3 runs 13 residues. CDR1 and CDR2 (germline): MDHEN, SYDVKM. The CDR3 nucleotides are TGTGCCAGCGAAGGGGGCTATGACTATGGCTACACCTTC. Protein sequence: CASEGGYDYGYTF.

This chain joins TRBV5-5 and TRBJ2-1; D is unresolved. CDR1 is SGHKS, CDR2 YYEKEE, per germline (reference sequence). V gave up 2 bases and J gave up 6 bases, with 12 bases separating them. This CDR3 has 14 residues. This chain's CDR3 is CASSFELPRNEQFF. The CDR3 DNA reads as TGTGCCAGCAGCTTTGAACTCCCCCGCAATGAGCAGTTCTTC.

This chain's CDR3 is CSVVGGGQGEQFF. CDR3 coding DNA: TGCAGCGTTGTTGGCGGGGGACAAGGTGAGCAGTTCTTC. The V gene is TRBV29-1, the J gene TRBJ2-1; D may be TRBD2 (7 bases). The CDR3 runs to 13 residues. V lost 4 bases to trimming and J lost 9 bases, with 16 bases between them. Germline V gene data show CDR1 as SQVTM and CDR2 as ANQGSEA.

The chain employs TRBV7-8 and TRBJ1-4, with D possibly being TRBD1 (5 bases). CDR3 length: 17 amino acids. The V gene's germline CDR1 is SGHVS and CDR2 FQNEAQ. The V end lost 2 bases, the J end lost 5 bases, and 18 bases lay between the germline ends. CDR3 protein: CASSLSPFWGQNEKLFF. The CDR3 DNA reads TGTGCCAGCAGCTTATCCCCCTTCTGGGGCCAAAATGAAAAACTGTTTTTT.

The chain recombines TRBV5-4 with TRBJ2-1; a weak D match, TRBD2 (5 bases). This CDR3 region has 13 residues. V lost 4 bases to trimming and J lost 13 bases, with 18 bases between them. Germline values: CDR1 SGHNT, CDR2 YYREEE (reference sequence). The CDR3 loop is CASSPSGGQSQFF. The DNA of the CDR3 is TGTGCCAGCAGCCCCTCCGGCGGGCAGAGTCAGTTCTTC. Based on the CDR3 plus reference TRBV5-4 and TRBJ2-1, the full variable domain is ETGVTQSPTHLIKTRGQQVTLRCSSQSGHNTVSWYQQALGQGPQFIFQYYREEENGRGNFPPRFSGLQFPNYSSELNVNALELDDSALYLCASSPSGGQSQFFGPGTRLTVL.

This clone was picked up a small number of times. CDR3 bases: TGCGCCAGCAGCCAAGGGTCCAGGGCGGCGACCCAGTACTTC. Translated, it gives CASSQGSRAATQYF. The V and J genes are TRBV4-1 and TRBJ2-5; D perhaps matches TRBD1 (5 bases). V lost 1 base to trimming and J lost 7 bases, with 13 bases between them. Looked up from germline, CDR1 is MGHRA and CDR2 is YSYEKL. The CDR3 runs to 14 residues.

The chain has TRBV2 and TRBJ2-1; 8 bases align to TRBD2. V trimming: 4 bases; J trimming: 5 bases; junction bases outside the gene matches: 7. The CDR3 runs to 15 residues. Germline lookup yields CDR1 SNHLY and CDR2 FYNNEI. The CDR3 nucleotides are TGTGCCAGCAGTGCGCGGAGCGGGAGCAACAATGAGCAGTTCTTC. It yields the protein CASSARSGSNNEQFF.

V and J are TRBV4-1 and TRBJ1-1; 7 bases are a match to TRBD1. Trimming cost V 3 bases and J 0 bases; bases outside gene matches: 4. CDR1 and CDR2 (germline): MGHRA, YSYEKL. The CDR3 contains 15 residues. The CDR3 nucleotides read TGCGCCAGCAGCCAGACAGGGTTCATGAACACTGAAGCTTTCTTT. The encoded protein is CASSQTGFMNTEAFF.

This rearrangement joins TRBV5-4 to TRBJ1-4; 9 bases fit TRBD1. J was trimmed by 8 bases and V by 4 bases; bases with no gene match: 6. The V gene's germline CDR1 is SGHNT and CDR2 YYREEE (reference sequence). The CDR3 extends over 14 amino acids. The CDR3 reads CASSRGQGREKLFF. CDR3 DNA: TGTGCCAGCAGCCGGGGACAGGGACGCGAAAAACTGTTTTTT.